Below are 8 T cell receptor beta chains sequenced from a single sample in a study of blood T cell repertoires in COVID-19. Measured with immunoSEQ multiplex PCR; TCRdb has only the in-frame clones, and not every one. This sample has 300,000 to 500,000 clones, with around 89% found just once. The specimen was PBMCs or T cells enriched from blood (not recorded which). The receptors shown here come from a woman in her 30s with acute COVID-19.

This sequence joins TRBV3-1 (or the pseudogene TRBV3-2) and TRBJ1-5; tentatively, D is TRBD1 (6 bases). Germline V CDR1 and CDR2: LGHDT, YNNKEL (reference sequence). This CDR3 has 14 residues. Trimming shortened V by 4 bases and J by 7 bases, and 14 bases separated the two germline ends. The CDR3 here is CASSLEHDRQPQHF. In nucleotides, the CDR3 is TGTGCCAGCAGCCTCGAGCACGACAGGCAGCCCCAGCATTTT.

This rearrangement joins TRBV5-4 to TRBJ2-5, with D possibly matching TRBD2 (6 bases). V was cut by 4 bases and J by 4 bases, with 14 bases left in between. The germline CDR1 and CDR2 sequences are SGHNT and YYREEE (reference sequence). The length of the CDR3 is 14 residues. CDR3 DNA: TGTGCCAGCAGCCCCGGGTCAGCGGGAGAGACCCAGTACTTC. Its protein product is CASSPGSAGETQYF. The whole variable domain, filled in from reference TRBV5-4 and TRBJ2-5, reads ETGVTQSPTHLIKTRGQQVTLRCSSQSGHNTVSWYQQALGQGPQFIFQYYREEENGRGNFPPRFSGLQFPNYSSELNVNALELDDSALYLCASSPGSAGETQYFGPGTRLLVL.

In DNA form, the CDR3 reads TGTGCCAGCAGCTTGGCCTTAAGACCCGGGGAGGATGGCTACACCTTC. Encoded protein: CASSLALRPGEDGYTF. The chain is built from TRBV7-9 and TRBJ1-2; no firm D call. Germline-derived CDR1 and CDR2 are SEHNR and FQNEAQ (reference sequence). The CDR3 has 16 residues. The V end was cut by 3 bases, the J end by 6 bases, with 20 bases between. Looking up the rest from reference TRBV7-9 and TRBJ1-2 gives the full variable domain: DTGVSQNPRHKITKRGQNVTFRCDPISEHNRLYWYRQTLGQGPEFLTYFQNEAQLEKSRLLSDRFSAERPKGSFSTLEIQRTEQGDSAMYLCASSLALRPGEDGYTFGSGTRLTVV.

The chain is built from TRBV29-1 and TRBJ1-2; tentative D call: TRBD1 (6 bases). The CDR3 is 15 amino acids. CDR1 SQVTM and CDR2 ANQGSEA come from the germline V gene. V was clipped by 1 base and J by 3 bases, with 15 bases between them. For the CDR3, the DNA is TGCAGCGTTGAAGGACGAGGGGGGGCGGACTATGGCTACACCTTC. Protein: CSVEGRGGADYGYTF.

The table lists this clone with a few counts. The gene calls are TRBV19 and TRBJ2-1; 9 nucleotides align to TRBD2. V shed 3 bases and J 3 bases; nucleotides not matched to a gene: 6. The CDR3 length is 16 residues. Germline CDR1 and CDR2: LNHDA and SQIVND (reference sequence). The CDR3 DNA follows: TGTGCCAGTAGTATGTCAGCGGGGGGCTTCTACAATGAGCAGTTCTTC. Translated, it gives CASSMSAGGFYNEQFF.

The table lists this clone with a few counts. The CDR3 nucleotides read TGTGCCAGCAGCGTCACGGGGGCAACTAATGAAAAACTGTTTTTT. It yields the protein CASSVTGATNEKLFF. The chain carries TRBV7-3 and TRBJ1-4; D perhaps matches TRBD1 (5 bases). The V end was cut by 5 bases, the J end by 0 bases, with 10 bases between. Germline CDR1 and CDR2: SGHTA and FQGTGA. This CDR3 has 15 amino acids.

The chain has TRBV5-8 and TRBJ2-5; 7 bases match TRBD2. V dropped 3 bases and J dropped 2; count of bases not matched to a gene: 4. The CDR3 totals 14 residues. In germline, CDR1 is SGHTS, CDR2 YDEGEE. CDR3: CASSSWGGQETQYF. In DNA, the CDR3 is TGTGCCAGCAGCTCGTGGGGAGGGCAAGAGACCCAGTACTTC. The full variable domain, completed using reference TRBV5-8 and TRBJ2-5, is EAGVTQSPTHLIKTRGQQATLRCSPISGHTSVYWYQQALGLGLQFLLWYDEGEERNRGNFPPRFSGRQFPNYSSELNVNALELEDSALYLCASSSWGGQETQYFGPGTRLLVL.

This chain links TRBV4-1 with TRBJ2-5; TRBD2 might be the D (7 bases). Germline CDR1 reads MGHRA; CDR2 reads YSYEKL. The CDR3 is 15 amino acids. Between the trimmed V and J ends, which lost 3 bases and 2 bases, there was a span of 13 bases. CDR3 amino acids: CASSQGGRKQETQYF. CDR3 coding DNA: TGCGCCAGCAGCCAGGGGGGGCGAAAGCAAGAGACCCAGTACTTC.